These 5 T cell receptor beta chains share one sample of origin, sequenced in a study of blood T cell repertoires in COVID-19. The protocol was immunoSEQ multiplex PCR, while the TCRdb copy is restricted to in-frame clones and leaves out a portion. The sample consists of 150,000 or so clones, just under 95% of them appearing once. The sequencing input was peripheral blood. The receptor source for this set is a woman aged 45-60 years with acute or convalescent COVID-19.

The sample holds a few counts of this clone. This chain uses TRBV6-2 or TRBV6-3 with TRBJ2-1; D unclear. The ends were cut back, 2 bases at V and 2 bases at J, with 10 bases in the middle. Germline V gene sequence: CDR1 MNHEY, CDR2 SVGEGT. The CDR3 is made up of 15 amino acids. The CDR3 sequence: CASSYPSQTYNEQFF. The CDR3 DNA reads as TGTGCCAGCAGTTACCCGAGCCAAACCTACAATGAGCAGTTCTTC.

The J gene is TRBJ1-1, the V gene TRBV11-1; unclear D gene. CDR3 length: 14 amino acids. The V end was cut by 6 bases, the J end by 0 bases, with 11 bases between. Germline-derived CDR1 and CDR2 are SGHAT and FQDESV (reference sequence). In DNA, the CDR3 is TGTGCCAGCAGTACTGGGCCGGTGAACACTGAAGCTTTCTTT. It encodes CASSTGPVNTEAFF.

The genes are TRBV28 and TRBJ2-7; no reliable D call. The germline V and J ends were trimmed by 3 bases and 3 bases, with 12 bases remaining between them. CDR1 is MDHEN and CDR2 is SYDVKM in the germline V gene. This CDR3 contains 14 residues. This CDR3 is CASSLFRDNYEQYF. For the CDR3, the DNA is TGTGCCAGCAGTTTGTTCCGTGACAACTACGAGCAGTACTTC.

V and J are TRBV3-1 (or the pseudogene TRBV3-2) and TRBJ1-1; D is uncertain. CDR3 length equals 14 residues. Trimming left V 1 base short and J 0 bases short, with 6 bases between. Germline V CDR1 and CDR2: LGHDT, YNNKEL (reference sequence). Here the CDR3 reads CASSQVGVNTEAFF. The DNA of the CDR3 is TGTGCCAGCAGCCAAGTAGGAGTGAACACTGAAGCTTTCTTT.

This chain connects TRBV7-2 to TRBJ1-2; TRBD1 might be the D (5 bases). Germline V gene sequence: CDR1 SGHTA, CDR2 FQGNSA. There are 12 residues in the CDR3. Between the trimmed V and J ends, which lost 8 bases and 4 bases, there was a span of 11 bases. The CDR3: CASRTTVYGYTF. Here the CDR3 DNA reads TGTGCCAGCCGCACGACAGTCTATGGCTACACCTTC.